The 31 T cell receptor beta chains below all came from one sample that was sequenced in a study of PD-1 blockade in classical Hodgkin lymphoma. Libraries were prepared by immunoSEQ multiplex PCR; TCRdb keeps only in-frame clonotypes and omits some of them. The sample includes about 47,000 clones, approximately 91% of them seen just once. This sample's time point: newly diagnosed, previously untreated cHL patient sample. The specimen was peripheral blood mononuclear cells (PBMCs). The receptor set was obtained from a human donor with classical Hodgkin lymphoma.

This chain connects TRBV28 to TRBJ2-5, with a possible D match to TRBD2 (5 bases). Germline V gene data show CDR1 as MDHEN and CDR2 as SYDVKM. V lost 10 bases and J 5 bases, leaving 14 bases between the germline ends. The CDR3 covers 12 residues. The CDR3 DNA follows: TGTGCCACCAAGCGGAGGTGGGAGACCCAGTACTTC. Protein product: CATKRRWETQYF.

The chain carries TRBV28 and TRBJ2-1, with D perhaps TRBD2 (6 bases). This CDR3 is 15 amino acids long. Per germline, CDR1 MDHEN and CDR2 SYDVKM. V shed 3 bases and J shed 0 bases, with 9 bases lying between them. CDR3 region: CASSFWRDSYNEQFF. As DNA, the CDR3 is TGTGCCAGCAGTTTCTGGCGGGACTCCTACAATGAGCAGTTCTTC.

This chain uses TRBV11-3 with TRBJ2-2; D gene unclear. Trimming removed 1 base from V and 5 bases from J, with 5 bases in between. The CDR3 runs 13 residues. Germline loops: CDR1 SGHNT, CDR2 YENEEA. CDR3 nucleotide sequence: TGTGCCAGCAGCTTAGGCAGGACCGGGGAGCTGTTTTTT. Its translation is CASSLGRTGELFF.

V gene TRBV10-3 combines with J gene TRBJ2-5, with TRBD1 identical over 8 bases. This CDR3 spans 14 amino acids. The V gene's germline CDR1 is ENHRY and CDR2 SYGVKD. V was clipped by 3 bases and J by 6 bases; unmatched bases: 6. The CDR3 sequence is CAISDQGALQTQYF. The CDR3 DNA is TGTGCCATCAGTGACCAGGGGGCGCTCCAGACCCAGTACTTC.

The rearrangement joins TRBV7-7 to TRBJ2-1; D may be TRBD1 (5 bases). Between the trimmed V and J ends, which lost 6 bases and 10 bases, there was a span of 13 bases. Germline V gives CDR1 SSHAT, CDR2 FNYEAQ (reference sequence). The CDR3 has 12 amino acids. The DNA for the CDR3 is TGTGCCAGCAGTTCCTCGGCAGGGGAGCAGTTCTTC. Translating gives CASSSSAGEQFF.

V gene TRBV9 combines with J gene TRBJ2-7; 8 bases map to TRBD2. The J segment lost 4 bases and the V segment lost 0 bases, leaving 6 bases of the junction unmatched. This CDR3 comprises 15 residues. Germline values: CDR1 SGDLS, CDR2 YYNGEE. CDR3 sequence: CASSVEGSGIYEQYF. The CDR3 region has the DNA TGTGCCAGCAGCGTAGAGGGTAGCGGGATTTACGAGCAGTACTTC.

The CDR3 coding sequence is TGCGCCAGCAGCCTCGACAGGGGAGATCAGCCCCAGCATTTT. This codes for CASSLDRGDQPQHF. The chain uses TRBV5-1 and TRBJ1-5; 8 nucleotides agree with TRBD1. The CDR3 length is 14 residues. V lost 4 bases, J lost 5 bases, and 5 bases stayed unmatched. Germline CDR1 SGHRS, CDR2 YFSETQ.

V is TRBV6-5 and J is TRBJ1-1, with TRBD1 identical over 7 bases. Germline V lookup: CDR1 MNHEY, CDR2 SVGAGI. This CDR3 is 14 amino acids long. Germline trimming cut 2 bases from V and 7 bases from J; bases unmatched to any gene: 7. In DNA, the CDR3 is TGTGCCAGCAGTTACAGTATTCAGGGGGATGAAGCTTTCTTT. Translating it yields CASSYSIQGDEAFF.

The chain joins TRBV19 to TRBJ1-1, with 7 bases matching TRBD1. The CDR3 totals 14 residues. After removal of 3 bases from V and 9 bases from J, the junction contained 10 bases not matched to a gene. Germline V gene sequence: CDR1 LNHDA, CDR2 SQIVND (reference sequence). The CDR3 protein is CASSIGGTASKAFF. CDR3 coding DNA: TGTGCCAGTAGTATTGGGGGGACAGCTTCCAAAGCTTTCTTT.

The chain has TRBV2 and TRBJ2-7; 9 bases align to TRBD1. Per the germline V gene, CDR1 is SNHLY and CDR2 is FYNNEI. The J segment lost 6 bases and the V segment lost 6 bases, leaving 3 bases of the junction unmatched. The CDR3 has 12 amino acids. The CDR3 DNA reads TGTGCCAGCAGAGCGGGACAGGGCGAGCAGTACGTC. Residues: CASRAGQGEQYV.

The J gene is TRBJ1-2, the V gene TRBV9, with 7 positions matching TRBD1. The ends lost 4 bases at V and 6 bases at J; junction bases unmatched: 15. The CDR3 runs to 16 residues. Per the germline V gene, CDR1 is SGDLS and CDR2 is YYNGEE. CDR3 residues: CASSPSGTALANGYTF. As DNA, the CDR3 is TGTGCCAGCAGCCCAAGCGGGACAGCCTTGGCGAATGGCTACACCTTC.

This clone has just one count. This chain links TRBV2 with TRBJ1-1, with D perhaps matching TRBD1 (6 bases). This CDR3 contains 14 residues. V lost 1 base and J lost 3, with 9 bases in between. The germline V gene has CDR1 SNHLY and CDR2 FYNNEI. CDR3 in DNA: TGTGCCAGCAGTGAAGAGGGGGGTTACACTGAAGCTTTCTTT. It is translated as CASSEEGGYTEAFF.

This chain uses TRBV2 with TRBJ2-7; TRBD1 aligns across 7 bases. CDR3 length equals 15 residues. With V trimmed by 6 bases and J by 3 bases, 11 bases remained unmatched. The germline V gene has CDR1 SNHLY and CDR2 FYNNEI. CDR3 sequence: CASREFGTDLYEQYV. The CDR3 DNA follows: TGTGCCAGCAGAGAGTTCGGGACAGACCTCTACGAGCAGTACGTC.

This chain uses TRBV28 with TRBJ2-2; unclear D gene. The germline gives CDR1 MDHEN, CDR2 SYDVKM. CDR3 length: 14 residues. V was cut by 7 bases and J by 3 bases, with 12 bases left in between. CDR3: CASISAMDTGELFF. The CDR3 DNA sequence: TGTGCCAGCATTAGTGCGATGGACACCGGGGAGCTGTTTTTT.

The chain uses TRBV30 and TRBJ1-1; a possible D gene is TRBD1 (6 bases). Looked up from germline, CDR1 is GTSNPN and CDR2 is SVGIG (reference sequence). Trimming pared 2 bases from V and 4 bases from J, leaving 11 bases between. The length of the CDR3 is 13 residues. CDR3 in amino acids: CAWSRGRGTEAFF. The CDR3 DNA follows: TGTGCCTGGAGTCGGGGCAGGGGCACTGAAGCTTTCTTT.

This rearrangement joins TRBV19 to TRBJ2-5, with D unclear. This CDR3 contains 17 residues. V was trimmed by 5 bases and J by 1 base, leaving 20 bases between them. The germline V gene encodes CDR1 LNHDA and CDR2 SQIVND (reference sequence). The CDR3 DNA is TGTGCCAGTAGTGTGACGTACAAGCGTGGCGTCCAAGAGACCCAGTACTTC. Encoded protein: CASSVTYKRGVQETQYF.

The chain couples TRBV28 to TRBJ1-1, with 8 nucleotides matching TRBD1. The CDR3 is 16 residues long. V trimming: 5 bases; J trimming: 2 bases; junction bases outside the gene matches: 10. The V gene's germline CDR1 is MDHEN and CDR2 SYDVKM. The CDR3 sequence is CASSPWETGANTEAFF. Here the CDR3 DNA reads TGTGCCAGCAGTCCCTGGGAGACAGGGGCCAACACTGAAGCTTTCTTT.

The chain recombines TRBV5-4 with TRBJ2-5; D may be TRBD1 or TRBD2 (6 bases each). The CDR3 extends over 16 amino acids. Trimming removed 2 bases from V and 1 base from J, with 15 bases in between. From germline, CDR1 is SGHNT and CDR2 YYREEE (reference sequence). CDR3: CASSFGGPIAQETQYF. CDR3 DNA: TGTGCCAGCAGCTTTGGGGGGCCCATCGCCCAAGAGACCCAGTACTTC.

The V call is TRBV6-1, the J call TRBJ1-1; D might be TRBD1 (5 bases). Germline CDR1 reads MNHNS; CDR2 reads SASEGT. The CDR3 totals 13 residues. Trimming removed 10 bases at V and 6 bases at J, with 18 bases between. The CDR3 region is CAIQRGRYAEAFF. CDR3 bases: TGTGCCATCCAGCGGGGGAGGTACGCTGAAGCTTTCTTT.

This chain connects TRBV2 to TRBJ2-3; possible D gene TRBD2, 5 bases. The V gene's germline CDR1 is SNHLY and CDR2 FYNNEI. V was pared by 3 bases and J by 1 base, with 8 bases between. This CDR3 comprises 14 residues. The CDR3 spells CASSDRAGTDTQYF. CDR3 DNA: TGTGCCAGCAGTGATCGAGCGGGCACAGATACGCAGTATTTT.

CDR3 region: CASSSMGSNTGELFF. The CDR3 DNA is TGTGCCAGCAGCTCCATGGGGTCGAACACCGGGGAGCTGTTTTTT. The chain has TRBV7-6 and TRBJ2-2; D is ambiguous. Germline V lookup: CDR1 SGHVS, CDR2 FNYEAQ. There are 15 residues in the CDR3. The ends were cut back, 4 bases at V and 0 bases at J, with 9 bases in the middle.

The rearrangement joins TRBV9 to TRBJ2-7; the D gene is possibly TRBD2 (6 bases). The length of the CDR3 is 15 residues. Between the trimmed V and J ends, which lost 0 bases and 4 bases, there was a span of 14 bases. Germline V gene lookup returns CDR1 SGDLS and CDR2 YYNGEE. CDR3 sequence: CASSVGGDALYEQYF. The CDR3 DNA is TGTGCCAGCAGCGTAGGGGGGGACGCCCTTTACGAGCAGTACTTC. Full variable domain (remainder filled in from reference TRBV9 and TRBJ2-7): DSGVTQTPKHLITATGQRVTLRCSPRSGDLSVYWYQQSLDQGLQFLIQYYNGEERAKGNILERFSAQQFPDLHSELNLSSLELGDSALYFCASSVGGDALYEQYFGPGTRLTVT.

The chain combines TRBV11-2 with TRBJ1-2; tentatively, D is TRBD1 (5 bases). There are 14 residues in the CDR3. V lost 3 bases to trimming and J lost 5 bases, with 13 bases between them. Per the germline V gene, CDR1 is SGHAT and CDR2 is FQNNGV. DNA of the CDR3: TGTGCCAGCAGCTTTGGTGAGGGGACGTATGGCTACACCTTC. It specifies CASSFGEGTYGYTF.

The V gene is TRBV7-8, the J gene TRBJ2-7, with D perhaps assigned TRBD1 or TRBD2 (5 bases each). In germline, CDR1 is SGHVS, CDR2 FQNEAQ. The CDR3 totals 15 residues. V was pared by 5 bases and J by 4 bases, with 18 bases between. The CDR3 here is CASSHETGPRYEQYF. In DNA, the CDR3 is TGTGCCAGCAGCCACGAGACGGGACCCCGGTACGAGCAGTACTTC.

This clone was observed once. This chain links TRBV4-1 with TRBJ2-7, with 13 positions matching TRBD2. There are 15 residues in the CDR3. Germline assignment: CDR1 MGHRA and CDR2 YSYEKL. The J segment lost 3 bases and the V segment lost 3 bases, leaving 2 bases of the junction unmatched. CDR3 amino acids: CASSQGLAGRYEQYV. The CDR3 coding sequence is TGCGCCAGCAGCCAGGGACTAGCGGGGCGCTACGAGCAGTACGTC.

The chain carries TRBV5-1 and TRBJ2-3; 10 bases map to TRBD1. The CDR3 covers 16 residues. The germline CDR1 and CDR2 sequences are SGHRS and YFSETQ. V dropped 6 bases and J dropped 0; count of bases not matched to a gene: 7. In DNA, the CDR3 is TGCGCCAGCAAACCCGGGACAGGGGCCAGCACAGATACGCAGTATTTT. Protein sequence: CASKPGTGASTDTQYF.

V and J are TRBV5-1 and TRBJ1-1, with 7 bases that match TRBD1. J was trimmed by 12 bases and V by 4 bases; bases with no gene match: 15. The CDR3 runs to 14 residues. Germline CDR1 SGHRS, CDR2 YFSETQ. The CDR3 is CASSLRGDRGQSFF. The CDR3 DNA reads TGCGCCAGCAGCCTCCGGGGGGACAGAGGTCAATCTTTCTTT.

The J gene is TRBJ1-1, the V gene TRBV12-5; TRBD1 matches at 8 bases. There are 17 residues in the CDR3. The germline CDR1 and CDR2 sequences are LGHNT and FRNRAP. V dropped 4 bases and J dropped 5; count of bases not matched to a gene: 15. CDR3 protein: CASGWGTGSYEGTEAFF. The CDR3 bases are TGTGCTAGTGGTTGGGGGACAGGTTCTTATGAAGGGACTGAAGCTTTCTTT.

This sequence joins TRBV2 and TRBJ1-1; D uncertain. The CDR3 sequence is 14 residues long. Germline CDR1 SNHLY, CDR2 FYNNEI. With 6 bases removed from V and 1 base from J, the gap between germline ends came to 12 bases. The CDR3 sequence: CASSRTTQNTEAFF. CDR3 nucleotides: TGTGCCAGCAGCAGAACTACACAGAACACTGAAGCTTTCTTT. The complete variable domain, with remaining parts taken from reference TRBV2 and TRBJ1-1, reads EPEVTQTPSHQVTQMGQEVILRCVPISNHLYFYWYRQILGQKVEFLVSFYNNEISEKSEIFDDQFSVERPDGSNFTLKIRSTKLEDSAMYFCASSRTTQNTEAFFGQGTRLTVV.

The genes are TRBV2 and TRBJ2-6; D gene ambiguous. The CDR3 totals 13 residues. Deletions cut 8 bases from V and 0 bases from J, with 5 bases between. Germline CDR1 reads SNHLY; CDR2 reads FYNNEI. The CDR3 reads CASVGSGANVLTF. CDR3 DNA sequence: TGTGCCAGCGTGGGCTCTGGGGCCAACGTCCTGACTTTC.

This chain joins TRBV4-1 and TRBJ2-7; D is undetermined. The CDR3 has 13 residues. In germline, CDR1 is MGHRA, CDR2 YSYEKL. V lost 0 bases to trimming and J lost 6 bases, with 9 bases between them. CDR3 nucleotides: TGCGCCAGCAGCCAAGACAGAACAGCCGAGCAGTACTTC. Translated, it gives CASSQDRTAEQYF.